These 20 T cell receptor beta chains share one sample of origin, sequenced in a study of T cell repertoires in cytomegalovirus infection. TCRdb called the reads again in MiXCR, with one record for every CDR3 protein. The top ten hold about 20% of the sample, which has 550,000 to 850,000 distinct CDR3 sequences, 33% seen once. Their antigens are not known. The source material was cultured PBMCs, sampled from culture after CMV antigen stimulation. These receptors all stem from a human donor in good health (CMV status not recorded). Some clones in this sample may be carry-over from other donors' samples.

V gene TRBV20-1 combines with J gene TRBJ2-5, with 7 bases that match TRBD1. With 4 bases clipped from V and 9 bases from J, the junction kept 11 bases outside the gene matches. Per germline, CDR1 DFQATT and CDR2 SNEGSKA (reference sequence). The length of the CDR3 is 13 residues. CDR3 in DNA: TGCAGTGCTACCGGGACAGCGATTGGGGCCCAGTACTTC. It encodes CSATGTAIGAQYF.

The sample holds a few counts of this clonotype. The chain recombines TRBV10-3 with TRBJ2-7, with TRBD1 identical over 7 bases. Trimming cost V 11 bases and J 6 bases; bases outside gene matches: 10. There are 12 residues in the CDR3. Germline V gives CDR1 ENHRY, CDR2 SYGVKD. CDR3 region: CAAGQAGGEQYF. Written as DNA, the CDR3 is TGTGCCGCCGGACAGGCTGGGGGCGAGCAGTACTTC.

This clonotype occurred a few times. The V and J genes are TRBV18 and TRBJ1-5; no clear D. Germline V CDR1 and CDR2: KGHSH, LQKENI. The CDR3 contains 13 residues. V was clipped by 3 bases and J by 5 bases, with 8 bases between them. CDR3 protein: CASSPAVDQPQHF. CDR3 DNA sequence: TGTGCCAGCTCACCGGCAGTAGATCAGCCCCAGCATTTT.

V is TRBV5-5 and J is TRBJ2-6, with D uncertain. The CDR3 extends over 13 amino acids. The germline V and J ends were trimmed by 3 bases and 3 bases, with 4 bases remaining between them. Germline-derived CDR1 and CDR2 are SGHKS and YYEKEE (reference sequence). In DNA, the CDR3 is TGTGCCAGCAGCTCTTATGGGGCCAACGTCCTGACTTTC. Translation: CASSSYGANVLTF.

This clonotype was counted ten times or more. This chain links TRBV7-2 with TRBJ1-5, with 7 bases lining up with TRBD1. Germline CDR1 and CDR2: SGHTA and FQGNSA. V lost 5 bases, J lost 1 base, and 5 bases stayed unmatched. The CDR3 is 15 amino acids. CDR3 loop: CASSRDSGSNQPQHF. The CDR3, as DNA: TGTGCCAGCAGCCGGGACAGTGGGAGCAATCAGCCCCAGCATTTT.

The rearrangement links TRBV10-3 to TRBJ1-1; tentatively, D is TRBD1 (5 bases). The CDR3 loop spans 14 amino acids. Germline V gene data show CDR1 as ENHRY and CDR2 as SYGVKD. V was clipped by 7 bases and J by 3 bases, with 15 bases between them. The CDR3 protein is CAIKSERGDTEAFF. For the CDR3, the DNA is TGTGCCATCAAGTCGGAGCGGGGGGACACTGAAGCTTTCTTT.

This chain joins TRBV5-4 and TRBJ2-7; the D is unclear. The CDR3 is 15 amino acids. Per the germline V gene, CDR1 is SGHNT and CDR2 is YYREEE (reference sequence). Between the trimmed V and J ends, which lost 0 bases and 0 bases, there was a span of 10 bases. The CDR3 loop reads CASSLAGPNSYEQYF. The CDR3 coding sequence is TGTGCCAGCAGCTTGGCCGGGCCGAACTCCTACGAGCAGTACTTC. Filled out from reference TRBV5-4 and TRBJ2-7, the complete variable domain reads ETGVTQSPTHLIKTRGQQVTLRCSSQSGHNTVSWYQQALGQGPQFIFQYYREEENGRGNFPPRFSGLQFPNYSSELNVNALELDDSALYLCASSLAGPNSYEQYFGPGTRLTVT.

CDR3 nucleotides: TGTGCCAGCAGGCCTTTTATCGGGGAGCTGTTTTTT. It codes for CASRPFIGELFF. The genes are TRBV6-1 and TRBJ2-2; D gene uncertain. Trimming removed 6 bases from V and 7 bases from J, with 9 bases in between. This CDR3 comprises 12 residues. CDR1 and CDR2 from the germline V gene are MNHNS and SASEGT.

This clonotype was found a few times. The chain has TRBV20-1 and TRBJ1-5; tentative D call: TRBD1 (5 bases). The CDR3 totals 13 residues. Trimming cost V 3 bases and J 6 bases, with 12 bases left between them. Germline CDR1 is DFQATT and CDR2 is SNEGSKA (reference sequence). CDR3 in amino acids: CSASMGGGQPQHF. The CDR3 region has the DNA TGCAGTGCTAGTATGGGGGGTGGTCAGCCCCAGCATTTT.

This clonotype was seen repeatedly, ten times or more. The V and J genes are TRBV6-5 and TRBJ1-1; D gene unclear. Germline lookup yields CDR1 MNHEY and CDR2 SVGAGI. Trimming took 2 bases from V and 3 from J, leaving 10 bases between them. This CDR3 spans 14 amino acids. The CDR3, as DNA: TGTGCCAGCAGTTACGGGTTAGCATACACTGAAGCTTTCTTT. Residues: CASSYGLAYTEAFF.

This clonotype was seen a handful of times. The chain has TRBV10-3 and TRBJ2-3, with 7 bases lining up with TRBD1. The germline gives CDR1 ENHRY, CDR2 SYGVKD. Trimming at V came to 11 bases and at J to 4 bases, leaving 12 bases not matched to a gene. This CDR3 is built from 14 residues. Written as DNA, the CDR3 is TGTGCCCTCGAGGGGGCGGCAGGGTCAGATACGCAGTATTTT. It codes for CALEGAAGSDTQYF.

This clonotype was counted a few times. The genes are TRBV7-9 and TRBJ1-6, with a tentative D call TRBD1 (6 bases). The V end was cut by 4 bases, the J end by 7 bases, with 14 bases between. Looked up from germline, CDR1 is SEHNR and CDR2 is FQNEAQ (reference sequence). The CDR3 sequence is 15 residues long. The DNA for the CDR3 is TGTGCCAGCAGCTCGACGACAGGCGCAAATTCACCCCTCCACTTT. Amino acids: CASSSTTGANSPLHF.

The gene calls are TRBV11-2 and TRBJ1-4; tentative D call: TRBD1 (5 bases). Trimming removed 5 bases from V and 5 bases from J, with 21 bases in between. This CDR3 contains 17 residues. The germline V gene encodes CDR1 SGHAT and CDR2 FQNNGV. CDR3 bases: TGTGCCAGCAGCCTCCGGCAGAGACAGATGGGGAATGAAAAACTGTTTTTT. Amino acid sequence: CASSLRQRQMGNEKLFF.

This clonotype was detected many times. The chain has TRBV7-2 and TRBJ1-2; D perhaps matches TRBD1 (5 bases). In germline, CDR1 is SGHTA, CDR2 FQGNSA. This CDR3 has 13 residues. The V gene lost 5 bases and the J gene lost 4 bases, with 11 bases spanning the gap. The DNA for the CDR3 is TGTGCCAGCAGCGAGGGACTGGGCTATGGCTACACCTTC. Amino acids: CASSEGLGYGYTF.

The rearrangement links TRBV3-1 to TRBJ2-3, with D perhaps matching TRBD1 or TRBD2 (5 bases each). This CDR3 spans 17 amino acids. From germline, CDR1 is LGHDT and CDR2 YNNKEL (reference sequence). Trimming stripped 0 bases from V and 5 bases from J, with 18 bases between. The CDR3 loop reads CASSQEMRGAVGDTQYF. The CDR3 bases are TGTGCCAGCAGCCAAGAAATGAGAGGGGCAGTCGGAGATACGCAGTATTTT.

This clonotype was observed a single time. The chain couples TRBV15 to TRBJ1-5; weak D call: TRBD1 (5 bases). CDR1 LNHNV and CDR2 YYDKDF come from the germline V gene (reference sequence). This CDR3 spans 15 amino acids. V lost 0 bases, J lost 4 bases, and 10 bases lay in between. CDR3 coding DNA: TGTGCCACCAGCAGAGAGACGGGACGGAATCAGCCCCAGCATTTT. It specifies CATSRETGRNQPQHF.

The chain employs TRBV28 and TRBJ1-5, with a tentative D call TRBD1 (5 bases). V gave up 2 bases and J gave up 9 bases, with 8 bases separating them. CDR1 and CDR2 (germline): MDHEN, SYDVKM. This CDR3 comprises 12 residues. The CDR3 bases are TGTGCCAGCAGTTTAGTGAGGGGGCCCCAGCATTTT. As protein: CASSLVRGPQHF.

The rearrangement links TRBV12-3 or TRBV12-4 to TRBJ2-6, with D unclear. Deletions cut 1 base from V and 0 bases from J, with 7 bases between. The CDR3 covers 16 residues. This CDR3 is CASSLVWSSGANVLTF. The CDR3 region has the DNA TGTGCCAGCAGTTTAGTTTGGAGCTCTGGGGCCAACGTCCTGACTTTC.

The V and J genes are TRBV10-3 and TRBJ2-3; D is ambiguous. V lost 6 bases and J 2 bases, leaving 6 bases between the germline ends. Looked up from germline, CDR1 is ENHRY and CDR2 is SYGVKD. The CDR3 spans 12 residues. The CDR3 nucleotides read TGTGCCATCAGGCCGGACACAGATACGCAGTATTTT. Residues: CAIRPDTDTQYF.

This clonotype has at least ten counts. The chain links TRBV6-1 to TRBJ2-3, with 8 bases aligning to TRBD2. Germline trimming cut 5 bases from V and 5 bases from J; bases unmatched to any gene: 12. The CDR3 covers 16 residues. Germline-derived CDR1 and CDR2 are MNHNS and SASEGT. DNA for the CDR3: TGTGCCAGCAGTATTCCAAGCGGGAGTAAAGGAGATACGCAGTATTTT. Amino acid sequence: CASSIPSGSKGDTQYF.